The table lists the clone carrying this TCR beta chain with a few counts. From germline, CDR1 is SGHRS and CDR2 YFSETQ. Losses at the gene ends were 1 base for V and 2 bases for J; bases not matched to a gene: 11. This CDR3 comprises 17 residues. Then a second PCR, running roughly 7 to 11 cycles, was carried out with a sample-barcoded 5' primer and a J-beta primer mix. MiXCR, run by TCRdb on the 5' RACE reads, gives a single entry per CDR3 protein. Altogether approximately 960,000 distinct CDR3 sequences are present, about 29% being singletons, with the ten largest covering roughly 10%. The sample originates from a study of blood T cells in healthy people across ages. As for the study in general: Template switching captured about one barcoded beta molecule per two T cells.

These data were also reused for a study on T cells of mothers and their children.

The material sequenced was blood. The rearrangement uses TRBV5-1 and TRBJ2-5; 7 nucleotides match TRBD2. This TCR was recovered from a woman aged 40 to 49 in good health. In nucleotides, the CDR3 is TGCGCCAGCAGCTTGAGAAAGCGGGGCGAAGCGCAAGAGACCCAGTACTTC. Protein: CASSLRKRGEAQETQYF.